The rows below give T cell receptor beta chains drawn from one sample of a study of T cell responses to AZD1222 COVID-19 vaccine. The protocol was immunoSEQ multiplex PCR, while the TCRdb copy is restricted to in-frame clones and leaves out a portion. The sample shows roughly 79,000 clones, around 90% of them seen only once. The sample consisted of peripheral blood, taken on day 0 of MenACWY control vaccination. These TCRs come from an adult in good health. Both conserved end residues are part of each CDR3. A D gene is named only where the DNA matches it firmly. A row's size may be missing; if present it is once, few, many or a size class.

abundance	v_gene	j_gene	d_gene	CDR3aa	CDR3nt
.	TRBV6-6	TRBJ1-4	.	CASSHAGGDEKLFF	TGTGCCAGCAGTCACGCCGGGGGTGATGAAAAACTGTTTTTT
.	TRBV11-2	TRBJ2-2	TRBD1	CASSSGQGGDGVELFF	TGTGCCAGCAGCTCGGGACAGGGAGGGGACGGGGTGGAGCTGTTTTTT
.	TRBV6-6	TRBJ1-6	.	CASSYQQIYNSPLHF	TGTGCCAGCAGTTACCAACAGATCTATAATTCACCCCTCCACTTT
.	TRBV7-8	TRBJ2-1	TRBD2	CASSVSGSYYNEQFF	TGTGCCAGCAGCGTTAGCGGGAGTTACTACAATGAGCAGTTCTTC
once	TRBV11-2	TRBJ2-5	.	CASSSRGGQETQYF	TGTGCCAGCAGCTCCCGAGGGGGGCAAGAGACCCAGTACTTC
.	TRBV21-1	TRBJ2-1	.	CATVHRDFKYNEQFF	TGTGCCACCGTCCATCGGGACTTCAAATACAATGAGCAGTTCTTC
.	TRBV11-2	TRBJ2-2	.	CASRSTGDSPGELFF	TGTGCCAGCAGGTCAACAGGAGATTCACCCGGGGAGCTGTTTTTT
once	TRBV6-5	TRBJ2-3	.	CASSYSGLQTDTQYF	TGTGCCAGCAGTTACTCTGGGCTCCAAACAGATACGCAGTATTTT
.	TRBV27	TRBJ1-1	TRBD1	CASSLWTGGRKNEAFF	TGTGCCAGCAGTTTATGGACAGGGGGCCGCAAAAATGAAGCTTTCTTT
.	TRBV18	TRBJ1-5	TRBD1	CASSSSGTGSQPQHF	TGTGCCAGCTCATCTTCCGGGACAGGGAGCCAGCCCCAGCATTTT
once	TRBV5-4	TRBJ1-1	.	CASSFTGDTEAFF	TGTGCCAGCAGCTTTACGGGGGACACTGAAGCTTTCTTT
.	TRBV30	TRBJ2-5	.	CAWGLGGGQETQYF	TGTGCCTGGGGTTTGGGTGGGGGCCAAGAGACCCAGTACTTC
.	TRBV6-2/TRBV6-3	TRBJ2-3	.	CASSYYLQGPSGADTQYF	TGTGCCAGCAGTTACTACCTGCAGGGACCTTCTGGTGCAGATACGCAGTATTTT
.	TRBV12-2	TRBJ2-2	.	CASRLGSTPPNTGELFF	TGTGCAAGTCGCTTAGGGTCAACACCACCGAACACCGGGGAGCTGTTTTTT
.	TRBV7-2	TRBJ2-7	TRBD2	CASSLRAGGEKSEQYF	TGTGCCAGCAGCTTACGGGCGGGGGGCGAAAAATCCGAGCAGTACTTC
once	TRBV28	TRBJ1-5	TRBD1	CASSTRRQGGIGQPQHF	TGTGCCAGCAGTACCCGTCGACAGGGAGGGATAGGTCAGCCCCAGCATTTT